Following are 31 T cell receptor beta chains from one sample sequenced in a study of T cell responses to AZD1222 COVID-19 vaccine. The method was immunoSEQ multiplex PCR; TCRdb's version includes in-frame clones alone and lacks a portion of them. Of 160,000 or so clones listed, about 87% are singletons. The input for sequencing was peripheral blood, taken 28 days after the second dose of the MenACWY control vaccine. These receptors all come from an adult who received the MenACWY meningococcal vaccine as a control.

The chain recombines TRBV6-2 or TRBV6-3 with TRBJ1-2; 9 bases line up with TRBD1. The trim removed 6 bases at V and 4 bases at J, leaving 9 bases unmatched. The CDR3 runs to 15 residues. Germline CDR1 is MNHEY and CDR2 is SVGEGT. The CDR3 sequence: CASRPSGTGSYGYTF. CDR3 DNA: TGTGCCAGCAGACCTTCCGGGACAGGGTCCTATGGCTACACCTTC.

This sequence joins TRBV29-1 and TRBJ1-2, with D possibly TRBD1 on 5 matching bases. Between the trimmed V and J ends, which lost 0 bases and 1 base, there was a span of 15 bases. Germline loops: CDR1 SQVTM, CDR2 ANQGSEA. CDR3 size: 16 residues. The CDR3 region has the DNA TGCAGCGTTGAAGATTGGGGCCAGGTACATAACTATGGCTACACCTTC. This encodes CSVEDWGQVHNYGYTF.

The rearrangement links TRBV7-2 to TRBJ2-7, with a weak D call TRBD2 (5 bases). The germline V gene encodes CDR1 SGHTA and CDR2 FQGNSA. The length of the CDR3 is 14 residues. Trimming stripped 3 bases from V and 2 bases from J, with 11 bases between. The CDR3 region has the DNA TGTGCCAGCAGCTTCAAAGCGGCGACCTACGAGCAGTACTTC. Encoded protein: CASSFKAATYEQYF.

The chain combines TRBV21-1 with TRBJ2-3; TRBD2 was called by the table and not checked on the DNA. TRBV21-1 has pseudogene status. The CDR3 is 16 amino acids. The CDR3 region has the DNA TGTGCCAGCAGCAAAGGTCGGGAGGGAAGCACAGATACGCAGTATTTT. Its translation: CASSKGREGSTDTQYF.

The J gene is TRBJ1-5, the V gene TRBV18; no firm D call. The germline V gene encodes CDR1 KGHSH and CDR2 LQKENI. The CDR3 sequence is 12 residues long. V lost 6 bases, J lost 0 bases, and 3 bases lay in between. The DNA of the CDR3 is TGTGCCAGCTCCGATAGCAATCAGCCCCAGCATTTT. Translation: CASSDSNQPQHF.

The chain employs TRBV28 and TRBJ2-6; D is uncertain. The CDR3 runs to 14 residues. Trimming pared 3 bases from V and 1 base from J, leaving 4 bases between. The germline gives CDR1 MDHEN, CDR2 SYDVKM. CDR3 sequence: CASSFSSGANVLTF. The CDR3 coding sequence is TGTGCCAGCAGTTTCTCGTCTGGGGCCAACGTCCTGACTTTC.

The chain joins TRBV24-1 to TRBJ2-1; weak D call: TRBD2 (6 bases). V was cut by 0 bases and J by 3 bases, with 11 bases left in between. This CDR3 contains 16 residues. Germline V CDR1 and CDR2: KGHDR, SFDVKD. The CDR3 region has the DNA TGTGCCACCAGTGATTTGGGAGGGGCGAACTACAATGAGCAGTTCTTC. This translates into CATSDLGGANYNEQFF.

This chain connects TRBV6-5 to TRBJ1-2; the D gene is possibly TRBD1 (6 bases). Germline CDR1 reads MNHEY; CDR2 reads SVGAGI. The CDR3 contains 14 residues. The V end was cut by 11 bases, the J end by 0 bases, with 16 bases between. CDR3 in amino acids: CAGGGHSANYGYTF. In DNA form, the CDR3 reads TGTGCCGGTGGGGGACACTCCGCTAACTATGGCTACACCTTC.

The rearrangement links TRBV5-1 to TRBJ1-1; perhaps TRBD1 as D (5 bases). The CDR3 runs to 16 residues. Trimming cost V 0 bases and J 6 bases, with 18 bases left between them. Germline loops: CDR1 SGHRS, CDR2 YFSETQ. DNA for the CDR3: TGCGCCAGCAGCTTGGCCGGGGTTGGGGGAGGGTCTGAAGCTTTCTTT. It specifies CASSLAGVGGGSEAFF.

The CDR3 is CASSEGGSLAHPQHF. The CDR3 nucleotides read TGTGCCAGCAGTGAGGGGGGATCGCTAGCACATCCCCAGCATTTT. The chain combines TRBV5-4 with TRBJ1-5, with a possible D match to TRBD1 (6 bases). The CDR3 consists of 15 residues. Trimming stripped 5 bases from V and 10 bases from J, with 22 bases between. Germline CDR1 and CDR2: SGHNT and YYREEE (reference sequence). Full variable domain (remainder filled in from reference TRBV5-4 and TRBJ1-5): ETGVTQSPTHLIKTRGQQVTLRCSSQSGHNTVSWYQQALGQGPQFIFQYYREEENGRGNFPPRFSGLQFPNYSSELNVNALELDDSALYLCASSEGGSLAHPQHFGDGTRLSIL.

V usage is TRBV27 and J usage is TRBJ2-7; 8 positions match TRBD1. The ends lost 6 bases at V and 1 base at J; junction bases unmatched: 11. Germline V gives CDR1 MNHEY, CDR2 SMNVEV (reference sequence). CDR3 length equals 16 residues. CDR3 in DNA: TGTGCCAGCAGCCCCGAGACAGGGGCCGTATCCTACGAGCAGTACTTC. Residues: CASSPETGAVSYEQYF.

Remarks on this clone: Sequence at one end of the junction differs from germline and may be a read error. DNA for the CDR3: TGTGCCAGCAGTTTAGGAGGACGGTACGGGCAGTACTTC. This gives the protein CASSLGGRYGQYF. V is TRBV12-3 or TRBV12-4 and J is TRBJ2-7; D ambiguous. This CDR3 contains 13 residues.

This chain connects TRBV7-2 to TRBJ2-3, with 11 positions matching TRBD2. In germline, CDR1 is SGHTA, CDR2 FQGNSA. V was pared by 8 bases and J by 3 bases, with 16 bases of the junction left unmatched. This CDR3 is built from 18 residues. CDR3 residues: CASLPFSGRAHITDTQYF. The CDR3, as DNA: TGTGCCAGCCTCCCTTTTAGCGGGAGGGCCCATATTACAGATACGCAGTATTTT.

This chain links TRBV4-2 with TRBJ1-4; D is uncertain. The CDR3 loop spans 16 amino acids. V lost 2 bases to trimming and J lost 7 bases, with 17 bases between them. Germline V lookup: CDR1 LGHNA, CDR2 YNFKEQ. The CDR3 DNA reads as TGTGCCAGCAGCCAAAGTTCTTGGGCATCGGGTGAAAAACTGTTTTTT. Translating gives CASSQSSWASGEKLFF.

This chain uses TRBV7-9 with TRBJ2-5; D is perhaps TRBD1 or TRBD2 (5 bases each). Between the trimmed V and J ends, which lost 5 bases and 4 bases, there was a span of 14 bases. Germline V CDR1 and CDR2: SEHNR, FQNEAQ (reference sequence). There are 14 residues in the CDR3. The CDR3 bases are TGTGCCAGCAGCCGAGGGACGATTGGAGAGACCCAGTACTTC. This codes for CASSRGTIGETQYF.

J is TRBJ2-3 and V is TRBV4-3; 7 bases agree with TRBD2. Germline V gene data show CDR1 as LGHNA and CDR2 as YSLEER. The CDR3 sequence is 16 residues long. After removal of 2 bases from V and 0 bases from J, the junction contained 5 bases not matched to a gene. The CDR3 protein is CASSQQLAYSTDTQYF. The CDR3 region has the DNA TGCGCCAGCAGCCAACAACTAGCGTATAGCACAGATACGCAGTATTTT.

V usage is TRBV15 and J usage is TRBJ2-1; D not certain. Germline CDR1 reads LNHNV; CDR2 reads YYDKDF (reference sequence). V was shortened by 5 bases and J by 13 bases, with 27 bases between the two germline ends. CDR3 size: 16 residues. The CDR3 sequence: CATSGGVSVPIASQFF. The CDR3, as DNA: TGTGCCACCAGCGGCGGAGTATCAGTGCCGATTGCATCCCAGTTCTTC.

This chain connects TRBV5-4 to TRBJ1-1, with unresolved D. V shed 1 base and J shed 1 base, with 5 bases lying between them. The CDR3 length is 13 residues. Germline V gives CDR1 SGHNT, CDR2 YYREEE (reference sequence). CDR3 protein: CASSLLQNTEAFF. In DNA, the CDR3 is TGTGCCAGCAGCTTGCTCCAGAACACTGAAGCTTTCTTT. The full variable domain, its missing parts supplied by reference TRBV5-4 and TRBJ1-1, is ETGVTQSPTHLIKTRGQQVTLRCSSQSGHNTVSWYQQALGQGPQFIFQYYREEENGRGNFPPRFSGLQFPNYSSELNVNALELDDSALYLCASSLLQNTEAFFGQGTRLTVV.

CDR3 DNA sequence: TGTGCCAGCACCCCAGCGGGAGTGGGGTTAGAGACCCAGTACTTC. Its translation is CASTPAGVGLETQYF. The chain uses TRBV6-2 or TRBV6-3 and TRBJ2-5, with 8 bases aligning to TRBD2. The CDR3 extends over 15 amino acids. Germline CDR1 reads MNHEY; CDR2 reads SVGEGT. V shed 7 bases and J 4 bases; nucleotides not matched to a gene: 11.

The CDR3 sequence is CASSSWTYEQYF. DNA for the CDR3: TGTGCCAGCAGCTCCTGGACCTACGAGCAGTACTTC. The J gene is TRBJ2-7, the V gene TRBV11-2, with D hard to call. The germline V gene has CDR1 SGHAT and CDR2 FQNNGV. The CDR3 is made up of 12 amino acids. Trimming stripped 4 bases from V and 2 bases from J, with 6 bases between. Using reference TRBV11-2 and TRBJ2-7 for the parts outside the CDR3, the full variable domain is EAGVAQSPRYKIIEKRQSVAFWCNPISGHATLYWYQQILGQGPKLLIQFQNNGVVDDSQLPKDRFSAERLKGVDSTLKIQPAKLEDSAVYLCASSSWTYEQYFGPGTRLTVT.

The chain carries TRBV28 and TRBJ2-7; TRBD1 might be the D (6 bases). Germline V gene data show CDR1 as MDHEN and CDR2 as SYDVKM. V shed 2 bases and J shed 3 bases, with 14 bases lying between them. This CDR3 is built from 15 residues. The CDR3 sequence is CASSLPWTAYYEQYF. The DNA for the CDR3 is TGTGCCAGCAGTTTACCCTGGACAGCGTACTACGAGCAGTACTTC.

The rearrangement uses TRBV2 and TRBJ1-2, with TRBD1 matching 7 bases. With V trimmed by 4 bases and J by 9 bases, 8 bases remained unmatched. The CDR3 has 13 amino acids. Germline assignment: CDR1 SNHLY and CDR2 FYNNEI. The CDR3 reads CASSAGTDERYTF. CDR3 sequence (DNA): TGTGCCAGCAGTGCAGGGACAGACGAACGCTACACCTTC.

This chain connects TRBV3-1 (or the pseudogene TRBV3-2) to TRBJ2-7, with D unresolved. Trimming stripped 0 bases from V and 5 bases from J, with 5 bases between. In germline, CDR1 is LGHDT, CDR2 YNNKEL (reference sequence). This CDR3 is 12 amino acids long. Written as DNA, the CDR3 is TGTGCCAGCAGCCAAGATGTGAACGAGCAGTACTTC. Its protein product is CASSQDVNEQYF.

This clone was recorded only once. V gene TRBV14 combines with J gene TRBJ2-2; 8 positions match TRBD1. The trim removed 5 bases at V and 4 bases at J, leaving 6 bases unmatched. The CDR3 runs 15 residues. The germline gives CDR1 SGHDN, CDR2 FVKESK. The CDR3 region is CASSKTGGSTGELFF. The CDR3 nucleotides are TGTGCCAGCAGCAAAACAGGGGGGTCCACCGGGGAGCTGTTTTTT.

This sequence joins TRBV11-2 and TRBJ2-1, with D perhaps given as TRBD1 or TRBD2 (5 bases each). This CDR3 comprises 16 residues. Per germline, CDR1 SGHAT and CDR2 FQNNGV. Trimming pared 5 bases from V and 2 bases from J, leaving 16 bases between. Here the CDR3 reads CASSGRRGAAYNEQFF. CDR3 nucleotide sequence: TGTGCCAGCAGCGGGCGCAGAGGGGCAGCCTACAATGAGCAGTTCTTC.

This sequence joins TRBV25-1 and TRBJ2-1, with D uncertain. V gave up 4 bases and J gave up 2 bases, with 15 bases separating them. Germline V CDR1 and CDR2: MGHDK, SYGVNS. CDR3 length equals 16 residues. The CDR3 sequence: CASSVLGVSPYNEQFF. CDR3 DNA: TGTGCCAGCAGTGTTCTCGGCGTTTCCCCCTACAATGAGCAGTTCTTC.

The chain recombines TRBV7-9 with TRBJ2-3, with D possibly being TRBD2 (6 bases). Trimming cost V 5 bases and J 0 bases, with 9 bases left between them. CDR1 is SEHNR and CDR2 is FQNEAQ in the germline V gene (reference sequence). The CDR3 has 14 residues. DNA for the CDR3: TGTGCCAGCAGCCGAGGGACTAGCACAGATACGCAGTATTTT. Residues: CASSRGTSTDTQYF. Full variable domain (remainder filled in from reference TRBV7-9 and TRBJ2-3): DTGVSQNPRHKITKRGQNVTFRCDPISEHNRLYWYRQTLGQGPEFLTYFQNEAQLEKSRLLSDRFSAERPKGSFSTLEIQRTEQGDSAMYLCASSRGTSTDTQYFGPGTRLTVL.

The chain recombines TRBV20-1 with TRBJ1-2; D unclear. V dropped 7 bases and J dropped 14 bases, with 20 bases sitting between them. The CDR3 runs to 11 residues. The germline gives CDR1 DFQATT, CDR2 SNEGSKA (reference sequence). CDR3 residues: CSVMLRRLHTF. The DNA of the CDR3 is TGCAGTGTAATGTTAAGGCGGCTTCATACCTTC.

This rearrangement joins TRBV7-2 to TRBJ2-7; the D gene could be TRBD1 or TRBD2 (6 bases each). Trimming took 8 bases from V and 4 from J, leaving 15 bases between them. CDR1 is SGHTA and CDR2 is FQGNSA in the germline V gene. The CDR3 runs 13 residues. DNA for the CDR3: TGTGCCAGCCAGGGGACTGGACGGTACGAGCAGTACTTC. As protein: CASQGTGRYEQYF.

The V and J genes are TRBV7-2 and TRBJ1-2; possibly TRBD1 for D (5 bases). CDR1 and CDR2 from the germline V gene are SGHTA and FQGNSA. The CDR3 extends over 15 amino acids. With 2 bases removed from V and 8 bases from J, the gap between germline ends came to 18 bases. In nucleotides, the CDR3 is TGTGCCAGCAGCTTAAATATGGCCGAAGGGGACGGCTACACCTTC. Amino acid sequence: CASSLNMAEGDGYTF.

The rearrangement joins TRBV5-1 to TRBJ2-2; no definite D call. CDR1 and CDR2 from the germline V gene are SGHRS and YFSETQ. The germline V and J ends were trimmed by 4 bases and 4 bases, with 11 bases remaining between them. The CDR3 has 14 residues. The DNA of the CDR3 is TGCGCCAGCAGCCCCGGCGTCGCCACCGGGGAGCTGTTTTTT. It specifies CASSPGVATGELFF.